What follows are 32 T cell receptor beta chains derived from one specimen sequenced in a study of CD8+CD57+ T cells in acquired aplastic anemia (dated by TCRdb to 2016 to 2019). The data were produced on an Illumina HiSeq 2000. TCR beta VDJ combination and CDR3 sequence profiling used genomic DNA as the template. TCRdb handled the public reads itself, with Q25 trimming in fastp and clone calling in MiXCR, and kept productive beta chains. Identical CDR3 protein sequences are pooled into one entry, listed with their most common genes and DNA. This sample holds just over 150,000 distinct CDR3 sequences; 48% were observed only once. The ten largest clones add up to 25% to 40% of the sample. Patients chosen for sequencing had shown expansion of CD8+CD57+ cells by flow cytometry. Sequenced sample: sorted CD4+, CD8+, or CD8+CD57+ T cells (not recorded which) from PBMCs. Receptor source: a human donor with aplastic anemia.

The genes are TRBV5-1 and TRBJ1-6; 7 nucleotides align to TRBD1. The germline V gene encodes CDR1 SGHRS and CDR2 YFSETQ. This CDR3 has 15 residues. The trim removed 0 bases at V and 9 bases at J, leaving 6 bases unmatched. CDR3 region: CASSLGGTVASPLHF. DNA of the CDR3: TGCGCCAGCAGCTTGGGCGGGACAGTCGCTTCACCCCTCCACTTT. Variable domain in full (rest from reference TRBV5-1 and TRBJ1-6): KAGVTQTPRYLIKTRGQQVTLSCSPISGHRSVSWYQQTPGQGLQFLFEYFSETQRNKGNFPGRFSGRQFSNSRSEMNVSTLELGDSALYLCASSLGGTVASPLHFGNGTRLTVT.

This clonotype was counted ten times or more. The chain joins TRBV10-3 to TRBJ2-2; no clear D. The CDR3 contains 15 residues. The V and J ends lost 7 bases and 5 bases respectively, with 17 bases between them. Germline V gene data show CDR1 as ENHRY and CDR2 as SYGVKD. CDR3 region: CAINTDEDPTGELFF. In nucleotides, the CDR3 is TGTGCCATCAACACGGACGAGGATCCTACCGGGGAGCTGTTTTTT.

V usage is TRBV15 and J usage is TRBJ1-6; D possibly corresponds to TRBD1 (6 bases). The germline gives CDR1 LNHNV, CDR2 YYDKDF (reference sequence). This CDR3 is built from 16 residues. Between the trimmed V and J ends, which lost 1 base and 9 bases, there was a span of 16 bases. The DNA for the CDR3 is TGTGCCACCAGCAGAGCCGGGACACTTATACGTTCACCCCTCCACTTT. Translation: CATSRAGTLIRSPLHF.

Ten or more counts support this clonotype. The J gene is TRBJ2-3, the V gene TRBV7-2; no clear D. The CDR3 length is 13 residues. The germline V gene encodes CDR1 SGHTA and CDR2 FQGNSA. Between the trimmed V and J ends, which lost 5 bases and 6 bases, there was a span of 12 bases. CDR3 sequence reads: CASSPPNLDTQYF. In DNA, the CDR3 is TGTGCCAGCAGCCCCCCGAACTTGGATACGCAGTATTTT.

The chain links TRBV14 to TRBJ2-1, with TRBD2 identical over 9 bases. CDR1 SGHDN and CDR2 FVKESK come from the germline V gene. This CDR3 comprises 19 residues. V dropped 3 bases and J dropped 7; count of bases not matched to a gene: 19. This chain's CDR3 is CASSHFTPFKLRGGNEQFF. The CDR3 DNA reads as TGTGCCAGCAGCCATTTTACCCCTTTTAAGCTGCGGGGGGGGAATGAGCAGTTCTTC.

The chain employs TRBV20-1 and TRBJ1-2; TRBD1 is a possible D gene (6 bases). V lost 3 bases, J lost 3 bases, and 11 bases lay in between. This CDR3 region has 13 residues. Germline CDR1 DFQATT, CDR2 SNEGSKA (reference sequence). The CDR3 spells CSASAGGDYGYTF. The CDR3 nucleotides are TGCAGTGCTAGTGCCGGGGGCGACTATGGCTACACCTTC.

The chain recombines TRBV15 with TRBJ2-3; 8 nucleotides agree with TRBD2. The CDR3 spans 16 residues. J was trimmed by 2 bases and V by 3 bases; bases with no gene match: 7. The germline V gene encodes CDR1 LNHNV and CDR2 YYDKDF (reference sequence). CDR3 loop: CATSSYGGGPTDTQYF. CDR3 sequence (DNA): TGTGCCACCAGCAGTTACGGGGGGGGGCCCACAGATACGCAGTATTTT.

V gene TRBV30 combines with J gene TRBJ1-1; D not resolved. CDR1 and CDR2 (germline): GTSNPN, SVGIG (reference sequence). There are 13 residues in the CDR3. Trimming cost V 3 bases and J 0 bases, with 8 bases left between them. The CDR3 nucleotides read TGTGCCTGGAGATCACAGCTGAACACTGAAGCTTTCTTT. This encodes CAWRSQLNTEAFF.

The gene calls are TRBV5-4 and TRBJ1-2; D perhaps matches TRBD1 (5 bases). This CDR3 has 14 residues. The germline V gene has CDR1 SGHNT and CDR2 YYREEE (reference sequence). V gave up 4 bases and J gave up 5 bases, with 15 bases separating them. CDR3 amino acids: CASSGGDRRYGYTF. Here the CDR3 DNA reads TGTGCCAGCAGCGGGGGAGATCGACGGTATGGCTACACCTTC.

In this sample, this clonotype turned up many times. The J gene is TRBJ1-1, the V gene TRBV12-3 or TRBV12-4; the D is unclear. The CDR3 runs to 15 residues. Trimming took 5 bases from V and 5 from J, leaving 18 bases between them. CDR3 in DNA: TGTGCCAGCAGTCCTAGGGTGCTCGGTGGGACTGAAGCTTTCTTT. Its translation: CASSPRVLGGTEAFF.

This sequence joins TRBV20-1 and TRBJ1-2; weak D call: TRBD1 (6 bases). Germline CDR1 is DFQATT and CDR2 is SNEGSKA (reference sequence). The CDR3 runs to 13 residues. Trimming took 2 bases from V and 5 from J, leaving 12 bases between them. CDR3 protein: CSARLWDTYGYTF. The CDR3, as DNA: TGCAGTGCTAGACTATGGGACACGTATGGCTACACCTTC.

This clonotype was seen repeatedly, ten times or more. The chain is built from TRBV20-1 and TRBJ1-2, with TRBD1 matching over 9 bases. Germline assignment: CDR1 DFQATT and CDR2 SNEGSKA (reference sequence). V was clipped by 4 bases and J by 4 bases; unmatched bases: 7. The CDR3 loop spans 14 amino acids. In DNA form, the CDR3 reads TGCAGTGCTAAACCGATGACAGGGGGCTATGGCTACACCTTC. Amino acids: CSAKPMTGGYGYTF.

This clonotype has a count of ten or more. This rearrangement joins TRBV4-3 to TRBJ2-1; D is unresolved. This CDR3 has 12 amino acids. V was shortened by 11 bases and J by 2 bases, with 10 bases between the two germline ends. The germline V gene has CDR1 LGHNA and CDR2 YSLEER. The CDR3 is CAAGWAYNEQFF. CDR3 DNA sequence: TGCGCCGCCGGTTGGGCCTACAATGAGCAGTTCTTC.

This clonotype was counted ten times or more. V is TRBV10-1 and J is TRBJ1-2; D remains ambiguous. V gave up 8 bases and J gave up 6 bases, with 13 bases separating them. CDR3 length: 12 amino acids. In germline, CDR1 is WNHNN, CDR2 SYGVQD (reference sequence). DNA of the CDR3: TGCGCCAGCGTGGCGGGCTGGGATGGCTACACCTTC. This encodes CASVAGWDGYTF.

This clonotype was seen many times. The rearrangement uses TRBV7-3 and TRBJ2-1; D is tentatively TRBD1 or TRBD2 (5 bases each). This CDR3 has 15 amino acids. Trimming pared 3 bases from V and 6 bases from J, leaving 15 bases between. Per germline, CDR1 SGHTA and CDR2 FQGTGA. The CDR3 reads CASSFGDGGINEQFF. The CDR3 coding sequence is TGTGCCAGCAGCTTCGGGGACGGCGGTATCAATGAGCAGTTCTTC.

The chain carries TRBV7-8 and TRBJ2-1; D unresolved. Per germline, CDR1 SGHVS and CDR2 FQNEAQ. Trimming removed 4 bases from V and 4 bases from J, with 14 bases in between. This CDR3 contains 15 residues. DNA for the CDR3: TGTGCCAGCAGCTCGAGCCCGGTCGTGTACAATGAGCAGTTCTTC. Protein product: CASSSSPVVYNEQFF.

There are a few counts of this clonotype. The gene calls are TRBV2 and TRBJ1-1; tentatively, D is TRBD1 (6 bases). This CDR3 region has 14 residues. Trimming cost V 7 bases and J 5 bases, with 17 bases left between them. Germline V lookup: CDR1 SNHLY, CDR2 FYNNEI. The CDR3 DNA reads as TGTGCCAGCACCGAGGGGGGGCTGATTACTGAAGCTTTCTTT. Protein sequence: CASTEGGLITEAFF.

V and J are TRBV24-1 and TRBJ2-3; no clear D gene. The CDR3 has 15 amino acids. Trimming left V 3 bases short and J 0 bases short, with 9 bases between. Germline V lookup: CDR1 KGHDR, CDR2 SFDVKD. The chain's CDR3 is CATSDAETSTDTQYF. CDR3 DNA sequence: TGTGCCACCAGTGATGCGGAGACTAGCACAGATACGCAGTATTTT.

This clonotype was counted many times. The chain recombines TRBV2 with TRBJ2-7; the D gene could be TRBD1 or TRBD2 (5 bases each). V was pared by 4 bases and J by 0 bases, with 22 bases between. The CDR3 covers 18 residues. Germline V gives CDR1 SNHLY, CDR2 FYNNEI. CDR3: CASSVVGARDPSSYEQYF. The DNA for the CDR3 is TGTGCCAGCAGTGTCGTTGGGGCCAGGGACCCGAGCTCCTACGAGCAGTACTTC.

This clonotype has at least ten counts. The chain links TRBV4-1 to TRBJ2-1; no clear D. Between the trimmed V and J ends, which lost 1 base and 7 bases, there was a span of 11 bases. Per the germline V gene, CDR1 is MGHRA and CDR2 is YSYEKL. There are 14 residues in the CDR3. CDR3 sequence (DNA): TGCGCCAGCAGCCAAGTCGGCCAGGCAAATGAGCAGTTCTTC. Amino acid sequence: CASSQVGQANEQFF.

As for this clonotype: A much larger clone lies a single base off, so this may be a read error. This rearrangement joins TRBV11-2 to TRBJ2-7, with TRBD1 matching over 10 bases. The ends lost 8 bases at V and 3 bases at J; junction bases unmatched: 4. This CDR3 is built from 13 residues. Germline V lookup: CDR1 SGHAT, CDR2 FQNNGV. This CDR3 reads CASGWDRGYEQYF. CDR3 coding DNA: TGTGCCAGCGGCTGGGACAGGGGCTACGAGCAGTACTTC.

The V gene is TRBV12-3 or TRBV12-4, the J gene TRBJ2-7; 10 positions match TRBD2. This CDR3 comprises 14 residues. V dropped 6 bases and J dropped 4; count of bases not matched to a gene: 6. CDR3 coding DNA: TGTGCCAGCAGCGCTAGCGGGAGTAGGTACGAGCAGTACTTC. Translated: CASSASGSRYEQYF.

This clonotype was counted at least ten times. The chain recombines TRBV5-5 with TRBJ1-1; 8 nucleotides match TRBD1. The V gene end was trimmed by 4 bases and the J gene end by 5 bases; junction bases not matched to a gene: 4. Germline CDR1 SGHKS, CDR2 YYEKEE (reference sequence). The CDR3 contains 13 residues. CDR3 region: CASSHRGSTEAFF. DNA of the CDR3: TGTGCCAGCAGCCACAGGGGGAGTACTGAAGCTTTCTTT.

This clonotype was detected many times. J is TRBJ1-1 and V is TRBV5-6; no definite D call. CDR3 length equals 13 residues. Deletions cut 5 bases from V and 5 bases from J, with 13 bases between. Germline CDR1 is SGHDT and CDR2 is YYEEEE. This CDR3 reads CASRDNRRTEAFF. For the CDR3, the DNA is TGTGCCAGCAGAGATAACCGGCGGACTGAAGCTTTCTTT. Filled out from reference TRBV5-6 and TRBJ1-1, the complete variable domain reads DAGVTQSPTHLIKTRGQQVTLRCSPKSGHDTVSWYQQALGQGPQFIFQYYEEEERQRGNFPDRFSGHQFPNYSSELNVNALLLGDSALYLCASRDNRRTEAFFGQGTRLTVV.

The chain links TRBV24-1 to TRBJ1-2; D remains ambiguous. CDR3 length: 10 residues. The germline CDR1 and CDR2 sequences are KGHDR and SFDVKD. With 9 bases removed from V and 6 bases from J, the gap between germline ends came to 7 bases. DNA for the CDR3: TGTGCCACCCTACCGGATGGCTACACCTTC. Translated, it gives CATLPDGYTF.

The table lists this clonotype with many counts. CDR3 region: CSAGTGYAYNEQFF. The DNA for the CDR3 is TGCAGTGCTGGGACAGGTTACGCGTACAATGAGCAGTTCTTC. The chain joins TRBV20-1 to TRBJ2-1; 8 bases align to TRBD1. In germline, CDR1 is DFQATT, CDR2 SNEGSKA (reference sequence). Trimming cost V 5 bases and J 4 bases; bases outside gene matches: 7. This CDR3 comprises 14 residues.

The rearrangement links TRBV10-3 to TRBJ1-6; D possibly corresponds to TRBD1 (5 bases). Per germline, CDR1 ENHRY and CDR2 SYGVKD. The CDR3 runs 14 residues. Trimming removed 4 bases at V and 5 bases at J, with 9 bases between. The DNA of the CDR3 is TGTGCCATCAGTGCACAGGTGGATAATTCACCCCTCCACTTT. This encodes CAISAQVDNSPLHF.

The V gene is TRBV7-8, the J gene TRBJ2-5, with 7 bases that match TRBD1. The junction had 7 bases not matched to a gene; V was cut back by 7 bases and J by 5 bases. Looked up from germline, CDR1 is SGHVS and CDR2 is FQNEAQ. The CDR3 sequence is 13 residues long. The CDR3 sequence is CASTRQGGETQYF. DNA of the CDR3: TGTGCCAGCACCCGACAGGGTGGGGAGACCCAGTACTTC.

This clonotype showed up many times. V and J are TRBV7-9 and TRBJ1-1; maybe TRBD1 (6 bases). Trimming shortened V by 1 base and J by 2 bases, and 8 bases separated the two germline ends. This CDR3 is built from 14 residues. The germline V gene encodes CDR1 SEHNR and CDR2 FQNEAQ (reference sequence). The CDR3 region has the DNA TGTGCCAGCAGCTTAGGGGGGGGCAACACTGAAGCTTTCTTT. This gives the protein CASSLGGGNTEAFF.

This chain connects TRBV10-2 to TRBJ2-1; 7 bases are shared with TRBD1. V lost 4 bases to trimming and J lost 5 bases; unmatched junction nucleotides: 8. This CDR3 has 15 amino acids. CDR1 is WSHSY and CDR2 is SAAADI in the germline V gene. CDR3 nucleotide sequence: TGCGCCAGCAGTGTGGCAGGGGGTGAACACAATGAGCAGTTCTTC. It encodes CASSVAGGEHNEQFF.

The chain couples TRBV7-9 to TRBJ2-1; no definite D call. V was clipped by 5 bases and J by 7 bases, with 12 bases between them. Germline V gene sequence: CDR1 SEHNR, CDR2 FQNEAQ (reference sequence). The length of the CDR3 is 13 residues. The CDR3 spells CASSAPRGNEQFF. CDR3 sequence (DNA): TGTGCCAGCAGCGCCCCTCGAGGAAATGAGCAGTTCTTC.

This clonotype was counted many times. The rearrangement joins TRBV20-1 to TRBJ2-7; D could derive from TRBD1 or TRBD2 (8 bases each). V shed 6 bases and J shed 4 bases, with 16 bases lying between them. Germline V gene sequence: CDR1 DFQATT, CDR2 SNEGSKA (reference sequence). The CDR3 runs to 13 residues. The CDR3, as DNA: TGCAGTGCCAGGGGGCGGGAGGAGTACGAGCAGTACTTC. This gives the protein CSARGREEYEQYF.